This T cell receptor beta chain was captured by sequencing in a study of cytomegalovirus exposure and HLA in healthy donors. Study as a whole: Earlier findings included nearly 120 million unique TCR beta sequences obtained from 150 million to 200 million T cells.

The PCR was carried out with 60 Vbeta primers and 13 Jbeta primers. Assay used: immunoSEQ multiplex PCR; TCRdb lists only in-frame clones, some missing. The table includes around 94,000 clones, roughly 73% detected once. General study findings and limits: Most TCR beta V segments were productive about 87% or about 30% of the time in an earlier analysis.

Worth noting for this clone: The antigen is not known.

The CDR3 contains 16 residues. Trimming removed 2 bases from V and 0 bases from J; junction bases left unmatched: 5. Germline-derived CDR1 and CDR2 are SGHVS and FQNEAQ. This sequence was found in a male donor in good health and CMV-seropositive. The V call is TRBV7-8, the J call TRBJ2-7; 9 bases are a match to TRBD2. Specimen: PBMCs. CDR3 DNA sequence: TGTGCCAGCAGCTTACGTCTAGCGGGAAGCTCCTACGAGCAGTACTTC. Protein product: CASSLRLAGSSYEQYF.